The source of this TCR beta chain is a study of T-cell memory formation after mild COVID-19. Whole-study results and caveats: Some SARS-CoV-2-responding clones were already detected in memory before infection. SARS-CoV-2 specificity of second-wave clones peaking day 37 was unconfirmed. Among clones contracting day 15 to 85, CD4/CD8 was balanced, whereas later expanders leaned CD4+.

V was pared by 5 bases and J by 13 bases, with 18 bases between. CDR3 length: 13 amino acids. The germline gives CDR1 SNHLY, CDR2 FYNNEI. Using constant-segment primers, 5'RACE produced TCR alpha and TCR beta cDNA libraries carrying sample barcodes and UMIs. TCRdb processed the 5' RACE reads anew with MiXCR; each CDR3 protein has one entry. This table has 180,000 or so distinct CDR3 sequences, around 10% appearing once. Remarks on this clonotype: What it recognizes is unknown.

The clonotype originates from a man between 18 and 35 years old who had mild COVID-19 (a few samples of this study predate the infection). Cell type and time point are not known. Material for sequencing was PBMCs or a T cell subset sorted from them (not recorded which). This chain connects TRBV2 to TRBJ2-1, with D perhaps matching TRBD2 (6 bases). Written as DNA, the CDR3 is TGTGCCAGCAGTACCGACAGAGGGACTCCCCAGTTCTTC. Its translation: CASSTDRGTPQFF.